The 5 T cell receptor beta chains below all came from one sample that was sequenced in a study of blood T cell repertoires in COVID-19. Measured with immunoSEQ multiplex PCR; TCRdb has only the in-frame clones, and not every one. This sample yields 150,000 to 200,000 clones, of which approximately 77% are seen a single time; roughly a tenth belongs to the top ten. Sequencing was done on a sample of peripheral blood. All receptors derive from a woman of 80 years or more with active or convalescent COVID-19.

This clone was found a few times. The CDR3, as DNA: TGTGCCAGCAGTTTAGACTCTCCGCCTGGAAACACCATATATTTT. Amino acid sequence: CASSLDSPPGNTIYF. This chain links TRBV28 with TRBJ1-3; D not certain. The CDR3 totals 15 residues. Germline CDR1 and CDR2: MDHEN and SYDVKM. The V gene lost 2 bases and the J gene lost 2 bases, with 10 bases spanning the gap. The full variable domain, rest sourced from reference TRBV28 and TRBJ1-3, is DVKVTQSSRYLVKRTGEKVFLECVQDMDHENMFWYRQDPGLGLRLIYFSYDVKMKEKGDIPEGYSVSREKKERFSLILESASTNQTSMYLCASSLDSPPGNTIYFGEGSWLTVV.

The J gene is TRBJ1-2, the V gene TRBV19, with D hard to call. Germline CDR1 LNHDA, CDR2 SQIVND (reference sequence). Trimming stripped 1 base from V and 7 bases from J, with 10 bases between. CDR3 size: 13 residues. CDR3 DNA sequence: TGTGCCAGTAGTATAGCGGAGGGCGGTGGCTACACCTTC. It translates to CASSIAEGGGYTF.

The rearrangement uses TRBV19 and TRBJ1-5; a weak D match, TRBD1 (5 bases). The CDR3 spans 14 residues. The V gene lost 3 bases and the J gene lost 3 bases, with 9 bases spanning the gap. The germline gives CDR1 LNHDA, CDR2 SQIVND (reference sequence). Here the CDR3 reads CASSMRGDNQPQHF. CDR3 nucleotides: TGTGCCAGTAGTATGCGGGGGGACAATCAGCCCCAGCATTTT.

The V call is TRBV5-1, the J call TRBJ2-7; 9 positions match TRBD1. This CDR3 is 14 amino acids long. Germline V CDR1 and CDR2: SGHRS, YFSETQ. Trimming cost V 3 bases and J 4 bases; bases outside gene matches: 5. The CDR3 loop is CASSSQGARYEQYF. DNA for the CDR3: TGCGCCAGCAGCTCACAGGGGGCTCGGTACGAGCAGTACTTC.

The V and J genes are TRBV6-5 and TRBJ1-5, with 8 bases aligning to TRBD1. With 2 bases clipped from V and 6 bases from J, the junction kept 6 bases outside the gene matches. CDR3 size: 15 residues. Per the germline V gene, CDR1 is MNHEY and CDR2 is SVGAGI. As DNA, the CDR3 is TGTGCCAGCAGTTACCGGACAGGGACCAGTCAGCCCCAGCATTTT. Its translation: CASSYRTGTSQPQHF.